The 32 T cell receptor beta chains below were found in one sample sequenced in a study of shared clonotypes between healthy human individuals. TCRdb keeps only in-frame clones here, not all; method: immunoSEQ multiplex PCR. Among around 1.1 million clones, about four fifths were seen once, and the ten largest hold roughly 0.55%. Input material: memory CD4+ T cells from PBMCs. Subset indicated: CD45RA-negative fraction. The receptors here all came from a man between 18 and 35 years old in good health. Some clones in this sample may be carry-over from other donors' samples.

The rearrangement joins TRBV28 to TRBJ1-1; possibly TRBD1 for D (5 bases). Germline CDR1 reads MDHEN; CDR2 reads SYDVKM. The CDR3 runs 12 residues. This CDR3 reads CALGGPNTEAFF. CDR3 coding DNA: TGTGCGCTGGGGGGACCGAACACTGAAGCTTTCTTT.

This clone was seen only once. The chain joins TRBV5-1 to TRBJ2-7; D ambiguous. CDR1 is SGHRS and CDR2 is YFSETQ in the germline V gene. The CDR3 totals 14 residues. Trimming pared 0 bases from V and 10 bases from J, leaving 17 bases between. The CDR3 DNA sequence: TGCGCCAGCAGCTTGGCAGGCTTTACTATTGGACAGTACTTC. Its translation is CASSLAGFTIGQYF.

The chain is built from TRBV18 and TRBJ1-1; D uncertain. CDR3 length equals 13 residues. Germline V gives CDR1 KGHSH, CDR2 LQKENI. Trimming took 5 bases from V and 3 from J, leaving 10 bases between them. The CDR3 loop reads CASSSSLDTEAFF. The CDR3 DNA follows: TGTGCCAGCTCATCATCGCTTGACACTGAAGCTTTCTTT.

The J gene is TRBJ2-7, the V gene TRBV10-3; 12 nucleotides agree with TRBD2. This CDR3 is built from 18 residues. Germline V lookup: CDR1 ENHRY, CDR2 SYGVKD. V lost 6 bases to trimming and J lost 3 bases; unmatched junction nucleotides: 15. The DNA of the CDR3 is TGTGCCATCAGGACCGGGACTAGCGGGTTTTCGGGGGTCTACGAGCAGTACTTC. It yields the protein CAIRTGTSGFSGVYEQYF.

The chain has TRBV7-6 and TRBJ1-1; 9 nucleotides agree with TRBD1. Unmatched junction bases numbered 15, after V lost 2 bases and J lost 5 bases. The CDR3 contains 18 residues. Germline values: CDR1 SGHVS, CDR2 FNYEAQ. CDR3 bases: TGTGCCAGCAGCTTACGAACCTTGACAGGGGGAAGGGGGACTGAAGCTTTCTTT. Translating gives CASSLRTLTGGRGTEAFF.

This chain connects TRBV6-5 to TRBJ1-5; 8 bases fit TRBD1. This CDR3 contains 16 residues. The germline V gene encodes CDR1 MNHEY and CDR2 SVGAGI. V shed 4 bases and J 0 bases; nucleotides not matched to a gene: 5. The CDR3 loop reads CASSSRTGYSNQPQHF. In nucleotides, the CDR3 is TGTGCCAGCAGTTCCCGGACAGGGTATAGCAATCAGCCCCAGCATTTT.

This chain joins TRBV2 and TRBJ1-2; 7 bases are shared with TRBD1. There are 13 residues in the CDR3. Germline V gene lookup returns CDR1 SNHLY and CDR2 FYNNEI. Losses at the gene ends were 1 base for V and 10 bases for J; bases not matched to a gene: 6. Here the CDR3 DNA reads TGTGCCAGCAGTGAAGACAGGGGAAAGGACTACACCTTC. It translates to CASSEDRGKDYTF.

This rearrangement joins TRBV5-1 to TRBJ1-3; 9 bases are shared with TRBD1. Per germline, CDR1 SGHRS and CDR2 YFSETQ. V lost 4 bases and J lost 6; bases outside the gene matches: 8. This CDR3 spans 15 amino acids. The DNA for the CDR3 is TGCGCCAGCAGCGCACAGGGACAGGGTGAAAACACCATATATTTT. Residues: CASSAQGQGENTIYF.

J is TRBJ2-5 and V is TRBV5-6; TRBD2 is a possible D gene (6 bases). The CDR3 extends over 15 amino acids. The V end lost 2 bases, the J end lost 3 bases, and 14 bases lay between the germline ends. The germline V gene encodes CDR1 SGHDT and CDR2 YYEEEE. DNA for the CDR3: TGTGCCAGCAGCTTCCGTAGCGGCAGGAAAGAGACCCAGTACTTC. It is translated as CASSFRSGRKETQYF.

CDR3: CASSRDSYMNTEAFF. In DNA, the CDR3 is TGTGCCAGCAGCCGGGACAGTTACATGAACACTGAAGCTTTCTTT. The genes are TRBV6-1 and TRBJ1-1, with 7 bases matching TRBD1. V lost 6 bases to trimming and J lost 0 bases; unmatched junction nucleotides: 7. Per the germline V gene, CDR1 is MNHNS and CDR2 is SASEGT. This CDR3 contains 15 residues.

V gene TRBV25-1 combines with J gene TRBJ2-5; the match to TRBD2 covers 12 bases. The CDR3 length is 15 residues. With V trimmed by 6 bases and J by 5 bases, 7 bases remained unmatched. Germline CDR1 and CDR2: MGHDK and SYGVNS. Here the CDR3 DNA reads TGTGCCAGCAGCCGACTAGCGGGAGTAAAGGAGACCCAGTACTTC. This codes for CASSRLAGVKETQYF. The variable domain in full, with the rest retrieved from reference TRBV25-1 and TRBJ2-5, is EADIYQTPRYLVIGTGKKITLECSQTMGHDKMYWYQQDPGMELHLIHYSYGVNSTEKGDLSSESTVSRIRTEHFPLTLESARPSHTSQYLCASSRLAGVKETQYFGPGTRLLVL.

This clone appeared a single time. The CDR3 spells CASSLVQGRGGNTIYF. Written as DNA, the CDR3 is TGTGCCAGCAGCTTAGTACAGGGGCGAGGAGGAAACACCATATATTTT. The chain joins TRBV7-2 to TRBJ1-3; TRBD1 matches at 7 bases. Germline trimming cut 1 base from V and 4 bases from J; bases unmatched to any gene: 7. Germline V CDR1 and CDR2: SGHTA, FQGNSA. The CDR3 runs to 16 residues.

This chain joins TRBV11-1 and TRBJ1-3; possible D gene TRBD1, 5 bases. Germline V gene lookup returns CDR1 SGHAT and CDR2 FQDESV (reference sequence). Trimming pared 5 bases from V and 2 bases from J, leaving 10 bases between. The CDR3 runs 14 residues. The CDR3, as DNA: TGTGCCAGCAGCAACCGGGACGCTGGAAACACCATATATTTT. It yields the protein CASSNRDAGNTIYF.

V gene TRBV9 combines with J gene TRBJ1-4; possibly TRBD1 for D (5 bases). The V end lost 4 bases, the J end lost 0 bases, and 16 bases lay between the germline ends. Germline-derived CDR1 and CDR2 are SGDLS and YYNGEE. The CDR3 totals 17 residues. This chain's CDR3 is CASSLLTGAATNEKLFF. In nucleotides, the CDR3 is TGTGCCAGCAGCTTATTGACCGGGGCGGCAACTAATGAAAAACTGTTTTTT.

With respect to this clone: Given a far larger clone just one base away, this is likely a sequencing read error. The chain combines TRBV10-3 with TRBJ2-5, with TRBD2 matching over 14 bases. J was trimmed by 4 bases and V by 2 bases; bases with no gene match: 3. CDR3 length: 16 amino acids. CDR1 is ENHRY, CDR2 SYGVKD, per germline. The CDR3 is CAISEPGTSGRETQYF. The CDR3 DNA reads TGTGCCATCAGTGAGCCGGGGACTAGCGGGAGAGAGACCCAGTACTTC.

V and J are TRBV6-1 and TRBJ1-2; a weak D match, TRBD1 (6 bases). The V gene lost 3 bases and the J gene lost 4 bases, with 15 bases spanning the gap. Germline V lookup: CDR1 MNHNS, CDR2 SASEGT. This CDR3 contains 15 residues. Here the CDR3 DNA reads TGTGCCAGCAGTGATCTTTTACAGGGCGCCTATGGCTACACCTTC. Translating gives CASSDLLQGAYGYTF.

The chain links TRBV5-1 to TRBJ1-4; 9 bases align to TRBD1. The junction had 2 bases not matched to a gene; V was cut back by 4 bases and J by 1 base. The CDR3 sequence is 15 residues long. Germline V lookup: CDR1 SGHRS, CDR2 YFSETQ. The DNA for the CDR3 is TGCGCCAGCAGCCAGGACAGGGGAACTAATGAAAAACTGTTTTTT. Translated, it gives CASSQDRGTNEKLFF.

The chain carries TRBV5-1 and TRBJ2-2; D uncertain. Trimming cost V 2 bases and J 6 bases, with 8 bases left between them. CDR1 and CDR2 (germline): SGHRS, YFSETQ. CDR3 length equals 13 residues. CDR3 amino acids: CASSFGVAGELFF. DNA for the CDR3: TGCGCCAGCAGCTTCGGAGTAGCCGGGGAGCTGTTTTTT.

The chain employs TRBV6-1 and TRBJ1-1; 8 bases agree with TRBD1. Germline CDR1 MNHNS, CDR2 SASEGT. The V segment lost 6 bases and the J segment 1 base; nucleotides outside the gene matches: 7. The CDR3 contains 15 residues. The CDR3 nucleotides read TGTGCCAGCAGGCCGAGGACAGGGCCGAACACTGAAGCTTTCTTT. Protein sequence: CASRPRTGPNTEAFF.

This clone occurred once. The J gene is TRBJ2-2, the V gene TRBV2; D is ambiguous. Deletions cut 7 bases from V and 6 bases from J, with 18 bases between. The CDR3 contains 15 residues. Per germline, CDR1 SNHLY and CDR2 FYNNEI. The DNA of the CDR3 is TGTGCCAGCACCCTCCCCGGCAATAAGGCCGGGGAGCTGTTTTTT. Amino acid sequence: CASTLPGNKAGELFF.

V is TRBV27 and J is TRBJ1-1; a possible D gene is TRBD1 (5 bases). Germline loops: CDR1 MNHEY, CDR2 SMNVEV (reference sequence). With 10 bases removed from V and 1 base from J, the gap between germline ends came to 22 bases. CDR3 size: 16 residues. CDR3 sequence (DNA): TGTGCCACCAGAGGTCAAGGGGCCCCGTGGAACACTGAAGCTTTCTTT. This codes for CATRGQGAPWNTEAFF.

The CDR3 loop is CASSPQGTGRHEQFF. The CDR3 region has the DNA TGTGCCAGCAGCCCCCAGGGGACAGGGAGGCATGAGCAGTTCTTC. The chain joins TRBV7-8 to TRBJ2-1; 9 bases match TRBD1. Per the germline V gene, CDR1 is SGHVS and CDR2 is FQNEAQ. The V and J ends lost 5 bases and 8 bases, in that order; junction bases with no gene match: 10. CDR3 length equals 15 residues.

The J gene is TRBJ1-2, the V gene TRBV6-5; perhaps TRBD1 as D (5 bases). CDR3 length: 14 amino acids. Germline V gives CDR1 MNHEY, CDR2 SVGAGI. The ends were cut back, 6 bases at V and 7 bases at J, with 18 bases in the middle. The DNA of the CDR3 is TGTGCCAGCAGCTATACTCCTGGAAGGGGTGGCTACACCTTC. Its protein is CASSYTPGRGGYTF.

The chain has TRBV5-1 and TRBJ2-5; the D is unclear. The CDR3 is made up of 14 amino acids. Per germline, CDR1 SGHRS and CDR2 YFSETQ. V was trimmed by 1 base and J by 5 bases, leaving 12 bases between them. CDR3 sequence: CASSLWPRAETQYF. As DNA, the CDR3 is TGCGCCAGCAGCTTGTGGCCACGAGCTGAGACCCAGTACTTC. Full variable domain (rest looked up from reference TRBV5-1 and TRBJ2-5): KAGVTQTPRYLIKTRGQQVTLSCSPISGHRSVSWYQQTPGQGLQFLFEYFSETQRNKGNFPGRFSGRQFSNSRSEMNVSTLELGDSALYLCASSLWPRAETQYFGPGTRLLVL.

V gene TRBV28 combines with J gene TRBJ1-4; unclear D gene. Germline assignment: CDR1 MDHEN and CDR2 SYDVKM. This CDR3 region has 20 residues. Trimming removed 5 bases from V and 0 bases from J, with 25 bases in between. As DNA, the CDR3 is TGTGCCAGCAGTCAAACTTTCATCCTAAATCGAAGATCAACTAATGAAAAACTGTTTTTT. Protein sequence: CASSQTFILNRRSTNEKLFF.

CDR3 nucleotides: TGTGCCAGCAGCGTGGGACAGGGCCCCTACAATGAGCAGTTCTTC. Translation gives CASSVGQGPYNEQFF. V usage is TRBV6-4 and J usage is TRBJ2-1; 9 bases match TRBD1. J lost 2 bases, V lost 6 bases, and 5 bases had no gene match. Germline-derived CDR1 and CDR2 are MRHNA and SNTAGT. The CDR3 consists of 15 residues.

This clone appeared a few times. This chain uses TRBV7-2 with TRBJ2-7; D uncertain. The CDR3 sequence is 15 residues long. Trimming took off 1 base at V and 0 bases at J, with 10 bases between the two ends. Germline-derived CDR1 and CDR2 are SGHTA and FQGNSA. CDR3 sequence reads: CASSLVETVSYEQYF. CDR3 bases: TGTGCCAGCAGCTTAGTGGAGACTGTCTCCTACGAGCAGTACTTC. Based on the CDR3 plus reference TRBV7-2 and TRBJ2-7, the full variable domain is GAGVSQSPSNKVTEKGKDVELRCDPISGHTALYWYRQSLGQGLEFLIYFQGNSAPDKSGLPSDRFSAERTGGSVSTLTIQRTQQEDSAVYLCASSLVETVSYEQYFGPGTRLTVT.

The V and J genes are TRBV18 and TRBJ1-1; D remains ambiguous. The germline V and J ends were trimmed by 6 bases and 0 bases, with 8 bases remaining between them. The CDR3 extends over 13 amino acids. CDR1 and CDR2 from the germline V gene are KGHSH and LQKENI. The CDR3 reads CASSLEMNTEAFF. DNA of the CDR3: TGTGCCAGCTCGCTAGAGATGAACACTGAAGCTTTCTTT.

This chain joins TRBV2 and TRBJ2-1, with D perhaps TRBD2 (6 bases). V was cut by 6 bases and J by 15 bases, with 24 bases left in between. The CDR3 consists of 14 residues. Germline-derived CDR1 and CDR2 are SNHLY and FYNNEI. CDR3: CASSTRRDSGRPFF. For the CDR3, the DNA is TGTGCCAGCAGCACCCGAAGGGACTCCGGAAGGCCGTTCTTC. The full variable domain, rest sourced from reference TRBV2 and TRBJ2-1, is EPEVTQTPSHQVTQMGQEVILRCVPISNHLYFYWYRQILGQKVEFLVSFYNNEISEKSEIFDDQFSVERPDGSNFTLKIRSTKLEDSAMYFCASSTRRDSGRPFFGPGTRLTVL.

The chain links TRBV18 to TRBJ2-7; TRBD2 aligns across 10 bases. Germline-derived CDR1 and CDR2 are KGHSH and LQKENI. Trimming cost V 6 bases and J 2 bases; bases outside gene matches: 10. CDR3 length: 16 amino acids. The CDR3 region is CASSPTGTSATYEQYF. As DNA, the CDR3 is TGTGCCAGCTCTCCAACCGGGACTAGCGCAACCTACGAGCAGTACTTC.

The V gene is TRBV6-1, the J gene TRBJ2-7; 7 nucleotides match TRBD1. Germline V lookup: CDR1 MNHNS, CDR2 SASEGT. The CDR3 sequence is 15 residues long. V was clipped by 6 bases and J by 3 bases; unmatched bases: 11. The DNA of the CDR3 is TGTGCCAGCAGGATCTACCGGGACAGAGACTACGAGCAGTACTTC. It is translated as CASRIYRDRDYEQYF.

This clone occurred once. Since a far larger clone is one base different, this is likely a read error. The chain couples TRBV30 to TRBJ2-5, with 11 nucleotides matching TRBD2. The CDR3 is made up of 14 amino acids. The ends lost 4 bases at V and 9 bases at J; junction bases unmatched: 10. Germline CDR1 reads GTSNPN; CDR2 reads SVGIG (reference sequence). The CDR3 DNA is TGTGCCTGGAAACTAGCGGGAGCAGGGGAGGCCCAGTACTTC. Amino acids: CAWKLAGAGEAQYF.